The 21 T cell receptor beta chains listed next were all sequenced from one sample in a study of naive and memory T cell subsets. An equimolar mix of two oligonucleotides served as the beta constant-region primer for TRBC1 and TRBC2. In TCRdb, the UMI-ligation and nested PCR reads were re-called with MiXCR into one record per CDR3 protein. The table records approximately 140,000 distinct CDR3 sequences, over 15% of them present only once. The material sequenced was naive CD4+ T cells from blood. The receptors originated from a human donor in good health.

This clonotype turned up a few times. This chain's CDR3 is CASSPYGDGGYTF. The CDR3, as DNA: TGTGCCAGCTCACCATACGGGGATGGCGGCTACACCTTC. V and J are TRBV18 and TRBJ1-2; D is unresolved. The length of the CDR3 is 13 residues. V shed 2 bases and J shed 8 bases, with 12 bases lying between them. Germline V CDR1 and CDR2: KGHSH, LQKENI.

This clonotype was seen more than once but under ten times. This chain joins TRBV6-5 and TRBJ1-1; maybe TRBD1 (5 bases). V lost 4 bases and J lost 0, with 12 bases in between. Per the germline V gene, CDR1 is MNHEY and CDR2 is SVGAGI. This CDR3 spans 15 amino acids. The CDR3 is CASSSQGTMNTEAFF. The CDR3 nucleotides read TGTGCCAGCAGTTCTCAGGGTACCATGAACACTGAAGCTTTCTTT.

J is TRBJ2-3 and V is TRBV28; the match to TRBD2 covers 10 bases. Germline CDR1 MDHEN, CDR2 SYDVKM. The J segment lost 2 bases and the V segment lost 1 base, leaving 9 bases of the junction unmatched. The CDR3 consists of 18 residues. The CDR3 DNA reads as TGTGCCAGCAGTTTATATCTAAGAGCGGGAGGGCCCACAGATACGCAGTATTTT. As protein: CASSLYLRAGGPTDTQYF.

V is TRBV5-1 and J is TRBJ1-2; possibly TRBD1 for D (6 bases). V lost 3 bases and J 11 bases, leaving 17 bases between the germline ends. The CDR3 contains 13 residues. From germline, CDR1 is SGHRS and CDR2 YFSETQ. The CDR3 bases are TGCGCCAGCAGCTCACAGGGCACCGGAGGATACACCTTC. Translated: CASSSQGTGGYTF.

This clonotype turned up a few times. The CDR3 spells CASSPGILTADTQYF. In DNA, the CDR3 is TGTGCCAGCAGCCCCGGGATCCTTACGGCAGATACGCAGTATTTT. V gene TRBV7-8 combines with J gene TRBJ2-3; perhaps TRBD2 as D (5 bases). CDR1 is SGHVS and CDR2 is FQNEAQ in the germline V gene. Trimming removed 5 bases from V and 4 bases from J, with 16 bases in between. The CDR3 loop spans 15 amino acids.

This clonotype has a handful of counts. The V call is TRBV20-1, the J call TRBJ2-1, with 7 bases fitting TRBD2. V was pared by 0 bases and J by 4 bases, with 12 bases of the junction left unmatched. Germline CDR1 is DFQATT and CDR2 is SNEGSKA (reference sequence). The CDR3 totals 17 residues. CDR3 nucleotide sequence: TGCAGTGCTAGAGATGTTATGGCGGGAGCCTCATACAATGAGCAGTTCTTC. This sequence encodes CSARDVMAGASYNEQFF.

This clonotype was observed a few times. CDR3 sequence (DNA): TGCAGTGCCGTTCCGGGGAGGGGGGATGGCTACACCTTC. It codes for CSAVPGRGDGYTF. V gene TRBV20-1 combines with J gene TRBJ1-2; TRBD1 might be the D (6 bases). V lost 6 bases, J lost 6 bases, and 17 bases lay in between. Germline CDR1 reads DFQATT; CDR2 reads SNEGSKA (reference sequence). This CDR3 has 13 amino acids.

This clonotype has a count of ten or more. The chain joins TRBV5-1 to TRBJ2-5; D gene ambiguous. This CDR3 is built from 12 residues. V gave up 0 bases and J gave up 2 bases, with 2 bases separating them. Germline lookup yields CDR1 SGHRS and CDR2 YFSETQ. The chain's CDR3 is CASSLEQETQYF. The CDR3 coding sequence is TGCGCCAGCAGCTTGGAACAAGAGACCCAGTACTTC.

This clonotype appeared a few times. The CDR3 region has the DNA TGTGCCAGCAACTCTCCCTCCGGCAGCCATTCACCCCTCCACTTT. Protein: CASNSPSGSHSPLHF. V and J are TRBV6-2 or TRBV6-3 and TRBJ1-6; D is unresolved. Germline CDR1 and CDR2: MNHEY and SVGEGT. Trimming took off 7 bases at V and 8 bases at J, with 18 bases between the two ends. The CDR3 has 15 residues.

This clonotype was counted a few times. J is TRBJ2-1 and V is TRBV7-9; 7 positions match TRBD1. The CDR3 extends over 15 amino acids. V lost 5 bases to trimming and J lost 7 bases; unmatched junction nucleotides: 11. Germline V gene data show CDR1 as SEHNR and CDR2 as FQNEAQ (reference sequence). Written as DNA, the CDR3 is TGTGCCAGCAGCCCCATGCAGACAGGGTTGAATGAGCAGTTCTTC. Residues: CASSPMQTGLNEQFF.

This clonotype was found many times. The chain uses TRBV7-3 and TRBJ2-4, with D possibly being TRBD1 or TRBD2 (5 bases each). The V gene lost 4 bases and the J gene lost 8 bases, with 18 bases spanning the gap. Germline V gives CDR1 SGHTA, CDR2 FQGTGA. The CDR3 totals 15 residues. The CDR3 DNA reads TGTGCCAGCAGCTCAGGGTATTTAGAGGGAGACATTCAGTACTTC. It encodes CASSSGYLEGDIQYF.

This clonotype was counted ten times or more. The chain uses TRBV5-1 and TRBJ2-3, with TRBD2 identical over 11 bases. The J segment lost 6 bases and the V segment lost 4 bases, leaving 13 bases of the junction unmatched. The CDR3 length is 17 residues. The germline V gene encodes CDR1 SGHRS and CDR2 YFSETQ. In nucleotides, the CDR3 is TGCGCCAGCAGCCACGGGACTAGCGGAGGGGTTATCGATACGCAGTATTTT. Its protein is CASSHGTSGGVIDTQYF.

This clonotype came up a few times. This rearrangement joins TRBV5-5 to TRBJ2-6, with 14 bases aligning to TRBD2. Germline CDR1 SGHKS, CDR2 YYEKEE (reference sequence). The CDR3 has 20 amino acids. Trimming took 2 bases from V and 2 from J; bases not matched to a gene: 9. The CDR3 sequence is CASSLFGLAGGFPGANVLTF. The CDR3 DNA sequence: TGTGCCAGCAGCTTATTTGGACTAGCGGGAGGTTTCCCTGGGGCCAACGTCCTGACTTTC.

The chain joins TRBV7-9 to TRBJ2-1, with a tentative D call TRBD1 (6 bases). CDR1 SEHNR and CDR2 FQNEAQ come from the germline V gene (reference sequence). V was pared by 5 bases and J by 9 bases, with 11 bases between. This CDR3 has 12 amino acids. Written as DNA, the CDR3 is TGTGCCAGCAGCCGACAGGAAAGTGAGCAGTTCTTC. It codes for CASSRQESEQFF.

This clonotype occurred a few times. The genes are TRBV28 and TRBJ1-5, with 9 bases that match TRBD1. Germline lookup yields CDR1 MDHEN and CDR2 SYDVKM. V shed 5 bases, J shed 4 bases, and the junction held 18 bases outside the gene matches. CDR3 length: 19 residues. This CDR3 reads CASSQAGTGFFGTNQPQHF. CDR3 nucleotides: TGTGCCAGCAGTCAGGCAGGGACAGGGTTCTTTGGAACGAATCAGCCCCAGCATTTT.

This clonotype was counted between two and nine times. The gene calls are TRBV5-1 and TRBJ1-5, with D perhaps matching TRBD1 (5 bases). This CDR3 has 14 amino acids. Germline CDR1 reads SGHRS; CDR2 reads YFSETQ. The germline V and J ends were trimmed by 0 bases and 6 bases, with 10 bases remaining between them. As DNA, the CDR3 is TGCGCCAGCAGCTTGGGGGGGATCGGTCAGCCCCAGCATTTT. Amino acids: CASSLGGIGQPQHF.

This clonotype came up many times. The J gene is TRBJ2-7, the V gene TRBV20-1; 7 bases map to TRBD2. The germline CDR1 and CDR2 sequences are DFQATT and SNEGSKA (reference sequence). The CDR3 contains 13 residues. The ends lost 6 bases at V and 3 bases at J; junction bases unmatched: 8. The CDR3 nucleotides are TGCAGTGCATATCTAACTAGCGTCTACGAGCAGTACTTC. Translated, it gives CSAYLTSVYEQYF.

J is TRBJ1-1 and V is TRBV12-3 or TRBV12-4; 10 nucleotides agree with TRBD1. V dropped 5 bases and J dropped 1; count of bases not matched to a gene: 7. The CDR3 is 16 residues long. CDR3 nucleotides: TGTGCCAGCAGTACTTGGACAGGGGGGAGGAACACTGAAGCTTTCTTT. Its protein is CASSTWTGGRNTEAFF.

The chain joins TRBV29-1 to TRBJ2-3; D is possibly TRBD2 (5 bases). This CDR3 region has 14 residues. CDR1 SQVTM and CDR2 ANQGSEA come from the germline V gene. Trimming took 1 base from V and 1 from J, leaving 9 bases between them. For the CDR3, the DNA is TGCAGCGTTGAAGGGACTTTTCGCACAGATACGCAGTATTTT. Protein product: CSVEGTFRTDTQYF.

This clonotype has a handful of counts. The J gene is TRBJ1-2, the V gene TRBV6-6; tentative D call: TRBD1 (6 bases). V was cut by 6 bases and J by 4 bases, with 15 bases left in between. In germline, CDR1 is MNHNY, CDR2 SVGAGI (reference sequence). The CDR3 consists of 14 residues. The CDR3 DNA reads TGTGCCAGCAGCGAGAACAGGGAGAGCTATGGCTACACCTTC. It is translated as CASSENRESYGYTF.

This clonotype came up a few times. The rearrangement joins TRBV9 to TRBJ2-7, with 7 positions matching TRBD1. The CDR3 sequence is 13 residues long. V trimming: 1 base; J trimming: 6 bases; junction bases outside the gene matches: 4. Germline V gene lookup returns CDR1 SGDLS and CDR2 YYNGEE. The CDR3 sequence: CASSVTTGTEQYF. The CDR3, as DNA: TGTGCCAGCAGCGTAACGACAGGGACCGAGCAGTACTTC.